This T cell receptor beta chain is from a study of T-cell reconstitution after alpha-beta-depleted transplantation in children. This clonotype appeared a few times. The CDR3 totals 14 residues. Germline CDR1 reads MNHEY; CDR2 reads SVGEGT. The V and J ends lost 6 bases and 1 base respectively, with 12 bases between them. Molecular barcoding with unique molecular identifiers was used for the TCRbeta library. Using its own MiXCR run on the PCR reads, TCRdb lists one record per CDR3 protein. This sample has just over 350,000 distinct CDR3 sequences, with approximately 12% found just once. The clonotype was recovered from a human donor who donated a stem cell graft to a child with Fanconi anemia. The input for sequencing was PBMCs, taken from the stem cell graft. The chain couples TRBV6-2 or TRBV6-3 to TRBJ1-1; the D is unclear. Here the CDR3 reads CASRGVAENTEAFF. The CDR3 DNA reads TGTGCCAGCAGGGGAGTTGCAGAGAACACTGAAGCTTTCTTT.